These 8 T cell receptor beta chains originate from one sample sequenced in a study of naive and memory T cell subsets. For blood and skin samples, reverse transcription used TCR alpha and beta constant primers. Via MiXCR, TCRdb re-called the 5' RACE reads, giving one row per CDR3 protein. This table has under 25,000 distinct CDR3 sequences, over 3.5% appearing once. RNA was extracted from under 3 ml of whole blood of healthy adults. These TCRs come from a male donor in good health.

This clonotype was counted ten times or more. This chain uses TRBV12-3 or TRBV12-4 with TRBJ2-1; 13 bases are a match to TRBD2. The CDR3 consists of 16 residues. The trim removed 0 bases at V and 8 bases at J, leaving 4 bases unmatched. The CDR3 DNA reads as TGTGCCAGCAGTTTAGCCCGGACTAGCGGGAGCTATGAGCAGTTCTTC. The encoded protein is CASSLARTSGSYEQFF.

By sample share, this clonotype is medium-sized. This chain links TRBV4-1 with TRBJ1-1; D may be TRBD1 (5 bases). The V end was cut by 0 bases, the J end by 0 bases, with 17 bases between. The CDR3 covers 18 residues. Germline V gene lookup returns CDR1 MGHRA and CDR2 YSYEKL. CDR3 in DNA: TGCGCCAGCAGCCAAGAGTGGGGTTTAGGGGAAGTGAACACTGAAGCTTTCTTT. Translating gives CASSQEWGLGEVNTEAFF.

This clonotype was counted at least ten times. The J gene is TRBJ2-3, the V gene TRBV7-9; D is ambiguous. The CDR3 sequence is 14 residues long. Per germline, CDR1 SEHNR and CDR2 FQNEAQ (reference sequence). Trimming took 3 bases from V and 0 from J, leaving 7 bases between them. The CDR3 sequence: CASSFKSSTDTQYF. The CDR3 bases are TGTGCCAGCAGCTTCAAATCAAGCACAGATACGCAGTATTTT. Together with reference TRBV7-9 and TRBJ2-3, the CDR3 gives the full variable domain: DTGVSQNPRHKITKRGQNVTFRCDPISEHNRLYWYRQTLGQGPEFLTYFQNEAQLEKSRLLSDRFSAERPKGSFSTLEIQRTEQGDSAMYLCASSFKSSTDTQYFGPGTRLTVL.

Many counts were recorded for this clonotype. The gene calls are TRBV5-1 and TRBJ1-5; 7 bases line up with TRBD1. The CDR3 has 16 residues. Per germline, CDR1 SGHRS and CDR2 YFSETQ. The V segment lost 2 bases and the J segment 4 bases; nucleotides outside the gene matches: 9. The CDR3 nucleotides are TGCGCCAGCAGCTTACAGGGGCAGGGGAAGAATCAGCCCCAGCATTTT. Its translation is CASSLQGQGKNQPQHF.

This chain uses TRBV11-2 with TRBJ2-7, with TRBD2 identical over 14 bases. Germline CDR1 reads SGHAT; CDR2 reads FQNNGV. Germline trimming cut 5 bases from V and 1 base from J; bases unmatched to any gene: 4. CDR3 length: 16 residues. CDR3 nucleotides: TGTGCCAGCAGCCCAGGGACTAGCGGGGGTTCCTACGAGCAGTACTTC. This sequence encodes CASSPGTSGGSYEQYF. Complete variable domain (other parts from reference TRBV11-2 and TRBJ2-7): EAGVAQSPRYKIIEKRQSVAFWCNPISGHATLYWYQQILGQGPKLLIQFQNNGVVDDSQLPKDRFSAERLKGVDSTLKIQPAKLEDSAVYLCASSPGTSGGSYEQYFGPGTRLTVT.

This clonotype showed up many times. This sequence joins TRBV29-1 and TRBJ2-1, with TRBD2 identical over 8 bases. The CDR3 loop spans 13 amino acids. The germline V gene has CDR1 SQVTM and CDR2 ANQGSEA. V was pared by 7 bases and J by 7 bases, with 9 bases of the junction left unmatched. The CDR3 spells CSASAGGYNEQFF. CDR3 nucleotides: TGCAGCGCCAGTGCGGGAGGCTATAATGAGCAGTTCTTC.

This clonotype occurred many times. The V and J genes are TRBV5-1 and TRBJ2-1, with 9 nucleotides matching TRBD2. Trimming took 5 bases from V and 2 from J; bases not matched to a gene: 8. This CDR3 has 16 amino acids. In germline, CDR1 is SGHRS, CDR2 YFSETQ. The CDR3 loop reads CASRSTSGGAYNEQFF. CDR3 in DNA: TGCGCCAGCAGATCGACTAGCGGAGGTGCCTACAATGAGCAGTTCTTC.

The table lists this clonotype with many counts. V gene TRBV5-6 combines with J gene TRBJ1-6; 7 nucleotides match TRBD1. The CDR3 is 15 amino acids. V was clipped by 2 bases and J by 5 bases; unmatched bases: 4. Germline V gene sequence: CDR1 SGHDT, CDR2 YYEEEE. CDR3 amino acids: CASSFQGGNNSPLHF. In DNA form, the CDR3 reads TGTGCCAGCAGCTTCCAGGGGGGAAATAATTCACCCCTCCACTTT. The complete variable domain, with remaining parts taken from reference TRBV5-6 and TRBJ1-6, reads DAGVTQSPTHLIKTRGQQVTLRCSPKSGHDTVSWYQQALGQGPQFIFQYYEEEERQRGNFPDRFSGHQFPNYSSELNVNALLLGDSALYLCASSFQGGNNSPLHFGNGTRLTVT.